These 9 T cell receptor beta chains came from one sample sequenced in a study of PD-1 blockade in classical Hodgkin lymphoma. All trial patients relapsed after autologous stem cell transplantation. The repertoire was sequenced with immunoSEQ multiplex PCR; TCRdb's copy has only in-frame clones and lacks some. Of around 14,000 clones listed, more than 70% were seen once; the top ten hold around 27%. Sequenced here: peripheral blood mononuclear cells (PBMCs), sampled before the second cycle of nivolumab. All receptors derive from a human donor with classical Hodgkin lymphoma.

V and J are TRBV7-9 and TRBJ1-1; D ambiguous. The germline V and J ends were trimmed by 5 bases and 5 bases, with 18 bases remaining between them. The germline V gene encodes CDR1 SEHNR and CDR2 FQNEAQ (reference sequence). The CDR3 covers 15 residues. CDR3 DNA sequence: TGTGCCAGCAGCCCCGGCCGACCAGTTGGGACTGAAGCTTTCTTT. It encodes CASSPGRPVGTEAFF.

This chain joins TRBV27 and TRBJ2-3; D is perhaps TRBD1 (5 bases). The CDR3 is 14 residues long. Per germline, CDR1 MNHEY and CDR2 SMNVEV (reference sequence). V lost 3 bases and J lost 6, with 13 bases in between. The DNA for the CDR3 is TGTGCCAGCAGTTTTACCGAAAAGGGGGATACGCAGTATTTT. It specifies CASSFTEKGDTQYF.

The genes are TRBV18 and TRBJ2-3; D may match TRBD1 or TRBD2 (5 bases each). This CDR3 contains 15 residues. CDR1 and CDR2 (germline): KGHSH, LQKENI. V dropped 6 bases and J dropped 0 bases, with 13 bases sitting between them. CDR3 loop: CASSNLGESTDTQYF. The CDR3, as DNA: TGTGCCAGCTCCAATCTGGGGGAAAGCACAGATACGCAGTATTTT.

This sequence joins TRBV7-9 and TRBJ1-2, with 8 bases that match TRBD1. Germline V lookup: CDR1 SEHNR, CDR2 FQNEAQ (reference sequence). The CDR3 has 12 residues. Trimming cost V 4 bases and J 14 bases; bases outside gene matches: 9. The CDR3 bases are TGTGCCAGCAGCTCCCGCGGGCAGGGGGCTACCTTC. Residues: CASSSRGQGATF.

This clone was recorded once. The rearrangement links TRBV6-5 to TRBJ1-2, with D uncertain. With 2 bases removed from V and 2 bases from J, the gap between germline ends came to 15 bases. CDR3 size: 16 residues. From germline, CDR1 is MNHEY and CDR2 SVGAGI. CDR3 sequence reads: CASSYGRALLNYGYTF. CDR3 sequence (DNA): TGTGCCAGCAGTTACGGGCGGGCGCTTTTGAACTATGGCTACACCTTC.

This clone was observed once. The gene calls are TRBV28 and TRBJ1-2; D is unclear. Per the germline V gene, CDR1 is MDHEN and CDR2 is SYDVKM. The CDR3 is made up of 12 amino acids. Trimming stripped 6 bases from V and 5 bases from J, with 10 bases between. Here the CDR3 DNA reads TGTGCCAGCAGGGTTTTTGAGTATGGCTACACCTTC. This gives the protein CASRVFEYGYTF.

The rearrangement links TRBV27 to TRBJ1-2, with D possibly TRBD1 on 6 matching bases. Germline V gene sequence: CDR1 MNHEY, CDR2 SMNVEV (reference sequence). This CDR3 is 14 amino acids long. Trimming took off 5 bases at V and 8 bases at J, with 18 bases between the two ends. CDR3 in amino acids: CASSPAGTMKGYTF. CDR3 sequence (DNA): TGTGCCAGCAGTCCGGCCGGGACAATGAAGGGCTACACCTTC.

The CDR3 coding sequence is TGTGCCAGCAGTTATCGGACAGAGAACGAGCAGTACTTC. Amino acid sequence: CASSYRTENEQYF. The V call is TRBV7-2, the J call TRBJ2-7, with TRBD1 as a possible D gene (6 bases). This CDR3 has 13 amino acids. The V gene's germline CDR1 is SGHTA and CDR2 FQGNSA. V lost 6 bases and J lost 5, with 14 bases in between.

A single count supports this clone. The rearrangement links TRBV27 to TRBJ1-1; D not certain. The ends were cut back, 7 bases at V and 1 base at J, with 10 bases in the middle. The CDR3 length is 13 residues. Germline values: CDR1 MNHEY, CDR2 SMNVEV (reference sequence). The CDR3 reads CASMSQKNTEAFF. The DNA of the CDR3 is TGTGCCAGCATGAGCCAAAAGAACACTGAAGCTTTCTTT.